The 15 T cell receptor beta chains presented below share a single source sample, sequenced in a study of response to subunit inactivated influenza vaccine. TCRdb independently ran MiXCR on the RT-PCR reads; one entry per CDR3 protein. The data show about half a million distinct CDR3 sequences, with about a tenth seen just once and roughly 12% held by the top ten. Sequencing used PBMCs from blood, obtained 35 to 45 days after vaccination. The receptors originated from a man over 45 who received an inactivated influenza vaccine.

The CDR3: CASSRTSAGPYEQYF. CDR3 DNA: TGTGCCAGCAGCCGGACTAGCGCCGGACCCTACGAGCAGTACTTC. The rearrangement links TRBV3-1 to TRBJ2-7; 9 nucleotides line up with TRBD2. This CDR3 is 15 amino acids long. The trim removed 4 bases at V and 2 bases at J, leaving 6 bases unmatched. Germline assignment: CDR1 LGHDT and CDR2 YNNKEL (reference sequence).

This clonotype was seen a few times. V is TRBV5-1 and J is TRBJ1-1; a weak D match, TRBD1 (5 bases). The germline gives CDR1 SGHRS, CDR2 YFSETQ. V lost 4 bases, J lost 5 bases, and 9 bases lay in between. The CDR3 spans 12 residues. The CDR3 sequence: CASSPGETEAFF. CDR3 in DNA: TGCGCCAGCAGCCCGGGGGAGACTGAAGCTTTCTTT.

This clonotype was found a few times. This sequence joins TRBV5-1 and TRBJ2-7, with TRBD2 matching over 11 bases. Germline V gives CDR1 SGHRS, CDR2 YFSETQ. V lost 4 bases and J lost 3; bases outside the gene matches: 21. The CDR3 spans 20 residues. The DNA of the CDR3 is TGCGCCAGCAGCCCGAACACAATTCCAACTAGCGGGAGCCCCGGCTACGAGCAGTACTTC. It is translated as CASSPNTIPTSGSPGYEQYF.

This clonotype was seen many times. This chain uses TRBV5-6 with TRBJ2-7; no reliable D call. Germline CDR1 reads SGHDT; CDR2 reads YYEEEE. V dropped 0 bases and J dropped 2 bases, with 9 bases sitting between them. The CDR3 is 14 residues long. CDR3 nucleotides: TGTGCCAGCAGCTTGGCCGGAGCCACCTACGAGCAGTACTTC. Protein product: CASSLAGATYEQYF.

This clonotype occurred a few times. The V call is TRBV10-3, the J call TRBJ1-6, with 8 positions matching TRBD1. Trimming cost V 9 bases and J 8 bases; bases outside gene matches: 6. Germline CDR1 reads ENHRY; CDR2 reads SYGVKD. The CDR3 totals 13 residues. The CDR3 sequence: CAMAGGMDSPLHF. The DNA of the CDR3 is TGTGCCATGGCAGGGGGCATGGATTCACCCCTCCACTTT.

This clonotype was seen more than once but under ten times. CDR3 in DNA: TGCAGCGTCTCCAACCAGGGTGGTGGCACTGAAGCTTTCTTT. This sequence encodes CSVSNQGGGTEAFF. The chain uses TRBV29-1 and TRBJ1-1; D possibly corresponds to TRBD1 (5 bases). Trimming removed 6 bases from V and 4 bases from J, with 18 bases in between. In germline, CDR1 is SQVTM, CDR2 ANQGSEA. The CDR3 length is 14 residues.

This clonotype was counted ten times or more. V gene TRBV5-1 combines with J gene TRBJ1-2, with TRBD1 as a possible D gene (6 bases). The germline V and J ends were trimmed by 4 bases and 4 bases, with 11 bases remaining between them. Germline lookup yields CDR1 SGHRS and CDR2 YFSETQ. The CDR3 runs 13 residues. The CDR3 nucleotides are TGCGCCAGCAGCCTAACAGGGTTCTATGGCTACACCTTC. Its protein is CASSLTGFYGYTF. Based on the CDR3 plus reference TRBV5-1 and TRBJ1-2, the full variable domain is KAGVTQTPRYLIKTRGQQVTLSCSPISGHRSVSWYQQTPGQGLQFLFEYFSETQRNKGNFPGRFSGRQFSNSRSEMNVSTLELGDSALYLCASSLTGFYGYTFGSGTRLTVV.

This clonotype was seen only a few times. The chain employs TRBV27 and TRBJ2-2; the match to TRBD2 covers 13 bases. CDR1 is MNHEY, CDR2 SMNVEV, per germline (reference sequence). Trimming cost V 2 bases and J 5 bases; bases outside gene matches: 8. This CDR3 is built from 18 residues. CDR3 in DNA: TGTGCCAGCAGTTTAGGACTAGCGGGGGCTAGACGGACCGGGGAGCTGTTTTTT. It codes for CASSLGLAGARRTGELFF.

This clonotype was seen only a few times. V usage is TRBV27 and J usage is TRBJ2-3; D possibly matches TRBD1 or TRBD2 (5 bases each). From germline, CDR1 is MNHEY and CDR2 SMNVEV (reference sequence). V lost 4 bases to trimming and J lost 6 bases, with 14 bases between them. This CDR3 contains 14 residues. The CDR3 DNA follows: TGTGCCAGCAGTTGGGGGTCGGGTAGGGATACGCAGTATTTT. This encodes CASSWGSGRDTQYF.

The V call is TRBV7-2, the J call TRBJ2-1; D is perhaps TRBD2 (5 bases). The germline CDR1 and CDR2 sequences are SGHTA and FQGNSA. Deletions cut 1 base from V and 9 bases from J, with 13 bases between. CDR3 length: 14 residues. The CDR3 bases are TGTGCCAGCAGCTTAGGTGTAGCCCGGGGTGAGCAGTTCTTC. Translated, it gives CASSLGVARGEQFF.

This chain links TRBV4-1 with TRBJ2-4; 9 bases map to TRBD2. Germline values: CDR1 MGHRA, CDR2 YSYEKL. The CDR3 totals 18 residues. The V gene end was trimmed by 1 base and the J gene end by 4 bases; junction bases not matched to a gene: 11. CDR3 sequence reads: CASSQVFSTSGEKNIQYF. In nucleotides, the CDR3 is TGCGCCAGCAGCCAAGTTTTCTCGACTAGCGGAGAGAAAAACATTCAGTACTTC.

The sample holds a few counts of this clonotype. The V call is TRBV4-2, the J call TRBJ2-3, with TRBD2 identical over 13 bases. The CDR3 covers 18 residues. Germline V gives CDR1 LGHNA, CDR2 YNFKEQ. V was clipped by 0 bases and J by 9 bases; unmatched bases: 12. The CDR3 DNA reads as TGTGCCAGCAGCCAAGATTCGGGGACTAGCGGGACAAGTGACACGCAGTATTTT. Translated: CASSQDSGTSGTSDTQYF.

This clonotype has only a few counts. The genes are TRBV20-1 and TRBJ1-5; a possible D gene is TRBD1 (6 bases). This CDR3 is built from 13 residues. V lost 4 bases and J 7 bases, leaving 14 bases between the germline ends. Germline V gene data show CDR1 as DFQATT and CDR2 as SNEGSKA (reference sequence). The CDR3 protein is CSATQGGGQPQHF. The CDR3, as DNA: TGCAGTGCTACACAGGGAGGAGGGCAGCCCCAGCATTTT.

The table lists this clonotype with many counts. The chain joins TRBV20-1 to TRBJ1-2; 8 bases align to TRBD1. CDR1 DFQATT and CDR2 SNEGSKA come from the germline V gene (reference sequence). V was pared by 1 base and J by 1 base, with 8 bases of the junction left unmatched. This CDR3 region has 16 residues. The CDR3 region has the DNA TGCAGTGCTAGAGCCCTGGCAGGGGGCGGTAACTATGGCTACACCTTC. Its translation: CSARALAGGGNYGYTF.

This clonotype was seen repeatedly, ten times or more. As DNA, the CDR3 is TGTGCCAGCAGCGTCAGTGTCCGGGGAGATACGCAGTATTTT. Amino acids: CASSVSVRGDTQYF. V usage is TRBV9 and J usage is TRBJ2-3, with D possibly matching TRBD2 (5 bases). V was pared by 2 bases and J by 5 bases, with 12 bases between. Looked up from germline, CDR1 is SGDLS and CDR2 is YYNGEE. The CDR3 runs 14 residues.